This T cell receptor (beta chain) was obtained from a study of identical twins. Turning to this clonotype: Its antigen remains unidentified.

TCRdb reprocessed the 5' RACE reads with MiXCR, giving one entry per CDR3 protein. Of 460,000 or so distinct CDR3 sequences listed, about 14% are singletons. Whole-study findings and limits: Out-of-frame alpha sequences shared between twins exhibited an excess of low generation probability. Findings depended on cross-sectional statistics rather than tracking the same donors. For cord blood, abundant beta clonotypes had fewer insertions, unlike memory repertoires, which showed none. Monozygotic twins shared more out-of-frame TCR alpha than recombination models predicted.

V was shortened by 11 bases and J by 5 bases, with 31 bases between the two germline ends. This CDR3 comprises 18 residues. The sample also formed part of further work on yellow fever vaccine responses in identical twins.

The sequencing sample was made of CD4+ T cells sorted from blood. The TCR was taken from a young woman in good health. This rearrangement joins TRBV12-3 or TRBV12-4 to TRBJ2-1; D not resolved. DNA for the CDR3: TGTGCCCTCACCCAGACTTACACTAAAGGACGGTTCCACAATGAGCAGTTCTTC. Its protein product is CALTQTYTKGRFHNEQFF.